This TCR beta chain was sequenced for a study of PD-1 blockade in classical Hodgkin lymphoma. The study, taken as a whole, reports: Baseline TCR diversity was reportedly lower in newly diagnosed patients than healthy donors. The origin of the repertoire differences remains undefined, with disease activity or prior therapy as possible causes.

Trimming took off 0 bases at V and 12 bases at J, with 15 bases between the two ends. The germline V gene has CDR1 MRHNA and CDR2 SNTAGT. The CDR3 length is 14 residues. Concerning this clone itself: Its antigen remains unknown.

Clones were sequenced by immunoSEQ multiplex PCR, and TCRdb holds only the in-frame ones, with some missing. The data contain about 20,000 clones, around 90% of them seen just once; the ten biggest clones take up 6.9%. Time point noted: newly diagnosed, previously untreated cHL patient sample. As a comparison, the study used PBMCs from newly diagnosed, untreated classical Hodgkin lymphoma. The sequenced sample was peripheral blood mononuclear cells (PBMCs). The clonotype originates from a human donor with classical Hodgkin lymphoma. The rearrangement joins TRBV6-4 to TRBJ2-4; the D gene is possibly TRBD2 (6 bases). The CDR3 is CASSDSSGLAPQYF. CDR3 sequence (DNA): TGTGCCAGCAGTGACTCGTCGGGCCTAGCGCCTCAGTACTTC.